Listed below are T cell receptor beta chains from one sample, sequenced in a study of T cells in Graves' hyperthyroidism and ophthalmopathy. One entry per CDR3 protein, called by TCRdb with MiXCR from the multiplex PCR reads. The sample lists 130,000 to 150,000 distinct CDR3 sequences, around 20% occurring once. The sequencing sample was made of blood. The source is a woman between 45 and 60 years old with Graves' hyperthyroidism that later progressed to Graves' ophthalmopathy. Both conserved end residues are part of each CDR3. A D gene is named only where the DNA matches it firmly.

V gene: TRBV24-1; CDR3 length: 13; D gene: .; CDR3 protein: CATRNRVDYEQFF
V gene: TRBV10-3; CDR3 length: 16; D gene: TRBD1; CDR3 protein: CAITGQGRLGTYEQYF
V gene: TRBV6-1; CDR3 length: 14; D gene: .; CDR3 protein: CASSVSSVEGKLFF
V gene: TRBV20-1; CDR3 length: 16; D gene: .; CDR3 protein: CSARDLQGVGNQPQHF
V gene: TRBV15; CDR3 length: 15; D gene: TRBD1; CDR3 protein: CATSRDHRGLKPQHF
V gene: TRBV15; CDR3 length: 15; D gene: TRBD2; CDR3 protein: CATSRGGGSSYEQYF
V gene: TRBV28; CDR3 length: 16; D gene: TRBD1; CDR3 protein: CASGLPGQGGNTEAFF
V gene: TRBV20-1; CDR3 length: 14; D gene: TRBD1; CDR3 protein: CSATPGQGVTEAFF
V gene: TRBV15; CDR3 length: 13; D gene: .; CDR3 protein: CATSMGRNTEAFF
V gene: TRBV11-2; CDR3 length: 13; D gene: .; CDR3 protein: CASSLTGLYEQYF
V gene: TRBV27; CDR3 length: 15; D gene: TRBD2; CDR3 protein: CASRPTSGRRYEQYF
V gene: TRBV20-1; CDR3 length: 14; D gene: TRBD2; CDR3 protein: CSAPSGGFGNEQFF
V gene: TRBV20-1; CDR3 length: 15; D gene: TRBD2; CDR3 protein: CSARDDGGRAAEQFF
V gene: TRBV3-1; CDR3 length: 17; D gene: TRBD1; CDR3 protein: CASSQDGTGRRNTEAFF
V gene: TRBV28; CDR3 length: 17; D gene: TRBD1; CDR3 protein: CASSFSPGQGSNQPQHF
V gene: TRBV12-3/TRBV12-4; CDR3 length: 16; D gene: .; CDR3 protein: CASSLAELVLHNEQFF
V gene: TRBV19; CDR3 length: 17; D gene: .; CDR3 protein: CASSIEGRGGRGKPQHF
V gene: TRBV3-1; CDR3 length: 16; D gene: TRBD2; CDR3 protein: CASSLMTSGFSYEQYF
V gene: TRBV24-1; CDR3 length: 14; D gene: .; CDR3 protein: CATSDPSTFDTQYF
V gene: TRBV30; CDR3 length: 13; D gene: .; CDR3 protein: CAWSRGANYGYTF
V gene: TRBV20-1; CDR3 length: 14; D gene: .; CDR3 protein: CSAPGHFSGNTIYF
V gene: TRBV4-2; CDR3 length: 13; D gene: .; CDR3 protein: CASSRSVDVEAFF
V gene: TRBV30; CDR3 length: 12; D gene: .; CDR3 protein: CAWSGPYNEQFF
V gene: TRBV19; CDR3 length: 11; D gene: .; CDR3 protein: CASSMQDTQYF
V gene: TRBV27; CDR3 length: 16; D gene: TRBD2; CDR3 protein: CASSSTLAGYTDTQYF
V gene: TRBV18; CDR3 length: 13; D gene: TRBD1; CDR3 protein: CASSEDRSYGYTF
V gene: TRBV27; CDR3 length: 13; D gene: .; CDR3 protein: CASSADGPYEQYF
V gene: TRBV7-8; CDR3 length: 15; D gene: .; CDR3 protein: CASSSTASGYNEQFF
V gene: TRBV30; CDR3 length: 14; D gene: .; CDR3 protein: CAWRVGRGINTIYF
V gene: TRBV9; CDR3 length: 14; D gene: .; CDR3 protein: CASSPRDRLDGYTF
V gene: TRBV7-2; CDR3 length: 16; D gene: TRBD1; CDR3 protein: CASSPGQGAYGDTQYF
V gene: TRBV7-2; CDR3 length: 16; D gene: .; CDR3 protein: CASSNLLGTVYNEQFF